A selection of T cell receptor beta chains follows, all from one sample in a study of CD8 T cells in Susac syndrome. TCRdb independently ran MiXCR on the immunoSEQ multiplex PCR reads; one entry per CDR3 protein. The table shows 250,000 to 300,000 distinct CDR3 sequences, with around 91% occurring only once. The sequenced material came from CD8+ T cells from PBMCs. These receptors were collected from a human donor with multiple sclerosis. The CDR3 runs from the conserved cysteine through the conserved F or W. D genes are given only for firm matches. Not every row has a clone size; where given, it reads once, few, many or a size class.

TRBD2 once 15 TRBJ2-1 TRBV9 TGTGCCAGTCAGCCGTCTAGCGGGAGATCCCATGAGCAGTTCTTC CASQPSSGRSHEQFF
TRBD2 once 14 TRBJ2-1 TRBV20-1 TGCAGGCCAGTCCTAGCGGGGATCGACAATGAGCAGTTCTTC CRPVLAGIDNEQFF
. . 14 TRBJ1-1 TRBV2 TGTGCCAGCCTGAAAGGGGGTCTGGACACTGAAGCTTTCTTT CASLKGGLDTEAFF
TRBD2 . 14 TRBJ2-1 TRBV9 TGTGCCAGCCAACGGACTAGCGGGGACAATGAGCAGTTCTTC CASQRTSGDNEQFF
. . 18 TRBJ2-7 TRBV7-8 TGTGCCAGCAGCTTAGACCCTAGTGGGGACTCAGCGTTATACGAGCAGTACTTC CASSLDPSGDSALYEQYF
TRBD1 . 15 TRBJ1-4 TRBV15 TGTGCCACCAGCGCGCCGGGACAGGGTTATGAAAAACTGTTTTTT CATSAPGQGYEKLFF
. . 15 TRBJ2-1 TRBV4-3 TGCGCCAGCAGCCAAGAATTAGGCTCCTACAATGAGCAGTTCTTC CASSQELGSYNEQFF
TRBD2 . 17 TRBJ2-3 TRBV3-1 TGTGCCAGCAGCCAAGATCACTCGGGAGGTGGGACAGATACGCAGTATTTT CASSQDHSGGGTDTQYF
. . 15 TRBJ1-4 TRBV21-1 TGTGCCAGCAGCAAAGTAATCGACGGGGCTGAAAAACTGTTTTTT CASSKVIDGAEKLFF
. . 15 TRBJ2-5 TRBV7-8 TGTGCCAGCAGCTTATTGGAGGGGGGCCAAGAGACCCAGTACTTC CASSLLEGGQETQYF
. . 13 TRBJ2-2 TRBV6-4 TGTGACAGCAGTGCAGGGGAGGTCGGGGAGCTGTTTTTT CDSSAGEVGELFF
. few 14 TRBJ2-7 TRBV13 TGTGCCAGCCGGACGAAGGGGGGGGCCTACGAGCAGTACTTC CASRTKGGAYEQYF
. . 13 TRBJ2-7 TRBV27 TGTGCCAGCAGTTTCTCGGCTAGAGGCGAGCAGTACTTC CASSFSARGEQYF
TRBD2 . 19 TRBJ2-3 TRBV10-3 TGTGCCATCAGTGAACCGGGACTAGCGGGACTATTTAGCACAGATACGCAGTATTTT CAISEPGLAGLFSTDTQYF
TRBD2 . 17 TRBJ2-5 TRBV20-1 TGCAGTGCTAGCCTAGGACTAGCGGGGGAGTACCAAGAGACCCAGTACTTC CSASLGLAGEYQETQYF
TRBD1 . 15 TRBJ1-4 TRBV28 TGTGCCAGCAGTTTAGCCGGGACAGGGGGTGAAAAACTGTTTTTT CASSLAGTGGEKLFF
. . 14 TRBJ1-5 TRBV19 TGTGCCAGTATGAGGGGGGTTAGCAATCAGCCCCAGCATTTT CASMRGVSNQPQHF
. . 16 TRBJ2-3 TRBV4-2 TGTGCCAGCAGCCAGGTGGGATTCGACCCCACAGATACGCAGTATTTT CASSQVGFDPTDTQYF
. . 13 TRBJ2-7 TRBV12-3/TRBV12-4 TGTGCCAGCAGTCCCGAGGACAGCTACGAGCAGTACTTC CASSPEDSYEQYF
TRBD1 few 17 TRBJ1-2 TRBV7-2 TGTGCCAGCAGCTCAACCCTCGGACAGGGAGCTAACTATGGCTACACCTTC CASSSTLGQGANYGYTF
TRBD1 . 17 TRBJ2-1 TRBV7-3 TGTGCCAGCAGCTTAAAGATCGGGACAGGAGCTAACGATGAGCAGTTCTTC CASSLKIGTGANDEQFF
. once 12 TRBJ2-7 TRBV11-2 TGTGCCAGCAGAACCTCAAACTACGAGCAGTACTTC CASRTSNYEQYF
TRBD2 . 18 TRBJ2-3 TRBV6-5 TGTGCCAGCAGTTACTCGAAGGGACTAGCGGGGGCCACAGATACGCAGTATTTT CASSYSKGLAGATDTQYF
. once 16 TRBJ2-1 TRBV28 TGTGCCAGCAGTTTTTCTGTCGGGCGCAGAGACAATGAGCAGTTCTTC CASSFSVGRRDNEQFF
. . 12 TRBJ2-2 TRBV20-1 TGCAGTGCTAGGGCCTACACCGGGGAGCTGTTTTTT CSARAYTGELFF
. . 17 TRBJ2-5 TRBV28 TGTGCCAGCAGTTTTTTTGAACAGGGTCCGTACCAAGAGACCCAGTACTTC CASSFFEQGPYQETQYF
TRBD1 . 14 TRBJ1-2 TRBV30 TGTGCCTGGGACTGGGGACAGGGGGGTGAGGGCTACACCTTC CAWDWGQGGEGYTF
. . 14 TRBJ1-5 TRBV6-2/TRBV6-3 TGTGCCAGCAGTTACGTTGAACTTCTGTCCCCCCAGCATTTT CASSYVELLSPQHF
. . 15 TRBJ2-2 TRBV24-1 TGTGCCACCAGTGCCCTTGAGGAGGGGCCCGGGGAGCTGTTTTTT CATSALEEGPGELFF
. once 13 TRBJ1-2 TRBV14 TGTGCCAGCAGTGGACTTACTGCCTATGGCTACACCTTC CASSGLTAYGYTF
TRBD1 . 16 TRBJ1-1 TRBV20-1 TGCAGTGCTAGAGGGGGCGACAGGGGGCTGGGCACTGAAGCTTTCTTT CSARGGDRGLGTEAFF
TRBD2 . 17 TRBJ2-2 TRBV3-1 TGTGCCAGCAGCCAAGAACTTCAGCGGGAGGGTTCCGGGGAGCTGTTTTTT CASSQELQREGSGELFF
TRBD1 . 13 TRBJ1-1 TRBV5-4 TGTGCCAGCAGCTGGGACAGGGGGAATGAAGCTTTCTTT CASSWDRGNEAFF